This T cell receptor beta chain was recorded in a study of long-term antiretroviral therapy in people with HIV. CDR3 length equals 17 residues. Germline CDR1 and CDR2: SEHNR and FQNEAQ (reference sequence). Concerning this clone itself: A junction boundary mismatches the germline segment, possibly from a read error.

Sequencing used immunoSEQ v3.0 at survey level. Only in-frame clones appear in the TCRdb table, and some are missing; sequencing was by immunoSEQ multiplex PCR. The data show around 26,000 clones, 65% to 80% seen once. This chain connects TRBV7-9 to TRBJ2-7; 9 bases are a match to TRBD1. Sequences were derived from unsorted PBMCs, sampled 1.2 years after starting antiretroviral therapy. The receptor was isolated from a woman in her 40s with HIV. CDR3 region: CASSLGQGALRSSEQYF. The CDR3 DNA is TGTGCCAGCAGCTTGGGACAGGGAGCGCTTAGGTCCTCCGAGCAGTACTTC.